This T cell receptor beta chain was recovered during a study of molecular identifiers for immune sequencing clone quantification (dated by TCRdb to the late 2010s). Study-wide context: For a replicate experiment, RNA from around 20,000 or 100,000 naive CD8 T cells was divided into five aliquots, of which four were sequenced. This methods study used CD8 T cells to benchmark TCR RNA copy counting and molecular-identifier clustering-based TCR repertoire sequencing (MIDCIRS). Broad study findings and their caveats: Spiked-in Jurkat TCR RNA equal to a single cell's worth was reported to be detectable even within 1,100,000 naive CD8 T cells. Highly expanded clone sizes could be underestimated because identical TCR molecules may share a barcode. When barcode sub-clustering was not used, chimeric consensus sequences inflated TCR diversity, with chimeras reaching as high as 47%. Spiked-in Jurkat TCR RNA (about ten copies' worth), which is not part of the donor repertoire, was contained in the naive libraries. Modeling gave about 3 recovered TCR RNA copies per cell versus about 10 by digital PCR, implying 25% to 30% capture efficiency. In CMV-specific effector cells, clones with more than 20 RNA copies accounted for over 98% of molecules, whereas in naive cells such clones accounted for under 1%.

The method behind the library was PCR. TCRdb lists the instrument as Illumina HiSeq 4000. Bulk TCR libraries were made following a previously described method, with the TCR primers given in Table S5. Total RNA was purified with the Qiagen AllPrep DNA/RNA kit. Before any analysis, reads coming from multiple sequencing runs of the same library were combined into one pool. The original methods were these. Reads were retained only if an exact TCR constant sequence was present, and the retained reads were trimmed to 150 nt and grouped according to their 12-nt molecular barcodes. Within each barcode group, reads were sub-clustered at a 15% Levenshtein threshold, and quality-weighted consensus sequences were built per RNA molecule. Non-functional sequences were excluded, and lower-count sequences lying one edit away from another sequence were also excluded. Based on a fit of two negative binomial distributions, barcode sub-clusters having less than 20% of the maximum read count were discarded. The public reads were quality trimmed at Q25 with fastp and then assembled into clones with MiXCR by TCRdb, keeping productive beta chains. Each CDR3 protein appears once, grouped with its most common genes and DNA. Here the V and J calls rest on TCRdb's processing, not on the authors' analysis. The sample table shows some 93,000 distinct CDR3 sequences, and roughly 23% are seen once. Roughly 1% of the sample rests with the top ten.

The table lists this clonotype with many counts. This clone's antigen is unknown. No base-level quality is on record; no much larger clone is a single base apart. Libraries of naive CD8 T cells were built from around 20,000 to 990,000 sorted cells, with 10%, 30% or 50% of the purified RNA used. Naive CD8 T cells, defined as CD8+CD4-CCR7+CD45RA+, were FACS-sorted into RLT Plus buffer on a BD FACSAria II. To test detection sensitivity, Jurkat RNA equivalent to about ten TCR copies was spiked into samples of roughly 18,000-1,100,000 naive CD8 T cells. Enrichment of CD8 T cells was done with RosetteSep CD8+ T Cell Enrichment Cocktail plus Ficoll-Paque, and ACK red cell lysis came afterward. Trimming accounts for 1 base at V and 2 bases at J, while the number of junction bases matched to no gene is 6. The germline V gene (reference sequence) specifies SEHNR as CDR1 and FQNEAQ as CDR2. Reading from cysteine to phenylalanine, the CDR3 counts 16 amino acids. The only DNA kept is the CDR3, 48 bases in frame from the first base.

The receptor comes from a human donor in good health. Some libraries in this study had Jurkat cell RNA spiked in. The chain is encoded by TRBV7-9 joined to TRBJ2-7; 9 middle bases align to TRBD2. Sequenced sample: naive CD8+ T cells from blood, with Jurkat cell RNA spiked in. The intended sense of this specimen's cell subset or site label: FACS-sorted CD8+CD4-CCR7+CD45RA+ naive T cells. The nucleotide sequence reads TGTGCCAGCAGCTTAGGTGCTAGCGGGAACCCCTACGAGCAGTACTTC. The resulting protein is CASSLGASGNPYEQYF. Extended through the reference TRBV7-9 and TRBJ2-7 proteins, this CDR3 yields the full variable domain: DTGVSQNPRHKITKRGQNVTFRCDPISEHNRLYWYRQTLGQGPEFLTYFQNEAQLEKSRLLSDRFSAERPKGSFSTLEIQRTEQGDSAMYLCASSLGASGNPYEQYFGPGTRLTVT.